This TCR beta chain was recorded in a study of blood T cell repertoires in COVID-19. For the study at large: The analysed material was cDNA or gDNA that came from T cells, B-cell-depleted T cells, or PBMCs.

Germline V CDR1 and CDR2: LNHDA, SQIVND (reference sequence). The CDR3 covers 15 residues. Trimming left V 0 bases short and J 0 bases short, with 8 bases between. Original processing methods: Nucleated cell counts were estimated from reference gene primer amplification. Profiling relied on immunoSEQ multiplex PCR, and the TCRdb table lists in-frame clones only, not all of them. Clone size and V and J calls were adopted from that table, with D and trimming inferred from the DNA. The sample has some 150,000 clones; 84% are singletons. V gene TRBV19 combines with J gene TRBJ1-1; D is perhaps TRBD1 (5 bases). The clonotype originates from a woman older than 75 in a cohort sampled during active or convalescent COVID-19. What was sequenced was peripheral blood. The CDR3 protein is CASSIDGQLNTEAFF. CDR3 bases: TGTGCCAGTAGTATAGACGGACAACTGAACACTGAAGCTTTCTTT.